This T cell receptor beta chain was obtained from a study of PD-L1 blockade in urothelial cancer. This CDR3 is built from 11 residues. The ends were cut back, 5 bases at V and 7 bases at J, with 6 bases in the middle. In germline, CDR1 is SGHVT, CDR2 SQSDAQ. TCRdb's table, derived via immunoSEQ multiplex PCR, lists solely in-frame clones and lacks some. The profile shows around 49,000 clones, almost 85% of them singletons. As to time point: peripheral blood 6 weeks after treatment start. This clonotype was sampled from a man aged 60 to 75 with urothelial cancer. The chain is built from TRBV7-4 and TRBJ1-5; D ambiguous. The sample in question was PBMCs, obtained around atezolizumab (anti-PD-L1) treatment. CDR3 coding DNA: TGTGCCAGCAGCGCACAGCAGCCCCAGCATTTT. The encoded protein is CASSAQQPQHF. Full variable domain (missing parts from reference TRBV7-4 and TRBJ1-5): GAGVSQSPRYKVAKRGRDVALRCDSISGHVTLYWYRQTLGQGSEVLTYSQSDAQRDKSGRPSGRFSAERPERSVSTLKIQRTEQGDSAVYLCASSAQQPQHFGDGTRLSIL.